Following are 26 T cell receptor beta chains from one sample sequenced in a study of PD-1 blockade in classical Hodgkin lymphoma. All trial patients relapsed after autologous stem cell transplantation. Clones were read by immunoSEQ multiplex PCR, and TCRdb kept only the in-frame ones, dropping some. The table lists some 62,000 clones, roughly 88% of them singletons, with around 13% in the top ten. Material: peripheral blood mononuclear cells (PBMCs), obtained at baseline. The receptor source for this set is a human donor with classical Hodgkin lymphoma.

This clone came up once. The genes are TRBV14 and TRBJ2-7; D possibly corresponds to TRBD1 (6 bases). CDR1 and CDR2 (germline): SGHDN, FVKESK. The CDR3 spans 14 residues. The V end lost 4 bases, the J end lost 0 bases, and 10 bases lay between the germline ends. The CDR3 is CASSLSTGSYEQYF. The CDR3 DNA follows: TGTGCCAGCAGCCTATCGACAGGCTCCTACGAGCAGTACTTC.

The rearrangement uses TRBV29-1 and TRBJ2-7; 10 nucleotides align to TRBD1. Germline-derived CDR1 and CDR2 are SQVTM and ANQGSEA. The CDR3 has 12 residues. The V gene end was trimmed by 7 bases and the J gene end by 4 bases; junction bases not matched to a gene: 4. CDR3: CSAGQGVYEQYF. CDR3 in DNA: TGCAGCGCCGGACAGGGGGTATACGAGCAGTACTTC.

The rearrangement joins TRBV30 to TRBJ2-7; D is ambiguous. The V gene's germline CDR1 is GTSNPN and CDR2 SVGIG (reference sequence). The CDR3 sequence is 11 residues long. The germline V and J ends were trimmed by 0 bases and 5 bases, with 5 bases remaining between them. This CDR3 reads CAWSVFNEQYF. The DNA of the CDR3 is TGTGCCTGGAGTGTATTTAACGAGCAGTACTTC. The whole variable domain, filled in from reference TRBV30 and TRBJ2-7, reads SQTIHQWPATLVQPVGSPLSLECTVEGTSNPNLYWYRQAAGRGLQLLFYSVGIGQISSEVPQNLSASRPQDRQFILSSKKLLLSDSGFYLCAWSVFNEQYFGPGTRLTVT.

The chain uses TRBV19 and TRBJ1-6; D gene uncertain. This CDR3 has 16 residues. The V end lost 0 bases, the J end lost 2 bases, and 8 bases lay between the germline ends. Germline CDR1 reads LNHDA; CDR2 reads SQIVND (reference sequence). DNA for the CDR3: TGTGCCAGTAGTATAGAACTGCGGGCCTATAATTCACCCCTCCACTTT. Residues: CASSIELRAYNSPLHF.

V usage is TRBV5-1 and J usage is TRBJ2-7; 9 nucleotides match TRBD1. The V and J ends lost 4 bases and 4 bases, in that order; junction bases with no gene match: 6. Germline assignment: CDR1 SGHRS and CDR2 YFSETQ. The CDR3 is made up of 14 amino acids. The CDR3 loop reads CASSGGTGPYEQYF. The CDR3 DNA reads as TGCGCCAGCAGCGGGGGGACAGGGCCTTACGAGCAGTACTTC.

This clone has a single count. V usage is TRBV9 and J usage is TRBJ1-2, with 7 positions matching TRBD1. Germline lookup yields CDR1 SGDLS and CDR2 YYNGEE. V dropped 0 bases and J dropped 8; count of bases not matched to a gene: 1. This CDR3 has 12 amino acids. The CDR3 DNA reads TGTGCCAGCAGCGTAGAAGGGGGCGGCTACACCTTC. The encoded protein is CASSVEGGGYTF.

The CDR3 DNA follows: TGTGCCAGCAGCTTAGCAGGGGGCTACACTGAAGCTTTCTTT. Protein: CASSLAGGYTEAFF. This chain links TRBV7-2 with TRBJ1-1; 7 bases map to TRBD1. The CDR3 is 14 amino acids. Trimming at V came to 0 bases and at J to 3 bases, leaving 1 base not matched to a gene. The germline gives CDR1 SGHTA, CDR2 FQGNSA.

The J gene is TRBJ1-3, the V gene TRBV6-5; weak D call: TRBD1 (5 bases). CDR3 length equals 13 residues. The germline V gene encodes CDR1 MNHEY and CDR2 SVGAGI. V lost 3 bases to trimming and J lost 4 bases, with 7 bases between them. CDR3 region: CASSYSGGNTIYF. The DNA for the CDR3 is TGTGCCAGCAGTTATTCAGGGGGAAACACCATATATTTT.

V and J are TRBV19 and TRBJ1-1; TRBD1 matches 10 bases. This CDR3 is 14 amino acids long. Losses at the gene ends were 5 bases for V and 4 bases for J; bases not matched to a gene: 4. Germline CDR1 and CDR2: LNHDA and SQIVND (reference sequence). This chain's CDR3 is CASSPGQGRTEAFF. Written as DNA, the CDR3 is TGTGCCAGTAGTCCGGGACAGGGGCGCACTGAAGCTTTCTTT.

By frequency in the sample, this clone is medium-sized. The CDR3 sequence: CAWNIGIGSTSRAFF. The CDR3 nucleotides read TGTGCCTGGAACATCGGCATTGGATCCACCAGTCGAGCTTTCTTT. This sequence joins TRBV30 and TRBJ1-1; D call uncertain. CDR1 GTSNPN and CDR2 SVGIG come from the germline V gene (reference sequence). V gave up 4 bases and J gave up 10 bases, with 25 bases separating them. CDR3 length: 15 amino acids. Full variable domain (rest looked up from reference TRBV30 and TRBJ1-1): SQTIHQWPATLVQPVGSPLSLECTVEGTSNPNLYWYRQAAGRGLQLLFYSVGIGQISSEVPQNLSASRPQDRQFILSSKKLLLSDSGFYLCAWNIGIGSTSRAFFGQGTRLTVV.

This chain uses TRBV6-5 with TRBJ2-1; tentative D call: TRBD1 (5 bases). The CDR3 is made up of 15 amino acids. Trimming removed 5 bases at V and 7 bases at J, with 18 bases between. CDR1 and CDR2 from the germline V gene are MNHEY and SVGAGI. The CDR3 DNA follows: TGTGCCAGCAGTCGCCGAAGGGGTGTCCTGAATGAGCAGTTCTTC. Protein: CASSRRRGVLNEQFF.

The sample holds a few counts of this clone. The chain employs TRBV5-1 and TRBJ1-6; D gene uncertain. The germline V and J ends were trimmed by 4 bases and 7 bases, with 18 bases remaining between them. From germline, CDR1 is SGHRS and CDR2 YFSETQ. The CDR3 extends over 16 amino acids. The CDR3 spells CASSIGWPGYNSPLHF. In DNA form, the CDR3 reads TGCGCCAGCAGCATAGGCTGGCCAGGTTACAATTCACCCCTCCACTTT.

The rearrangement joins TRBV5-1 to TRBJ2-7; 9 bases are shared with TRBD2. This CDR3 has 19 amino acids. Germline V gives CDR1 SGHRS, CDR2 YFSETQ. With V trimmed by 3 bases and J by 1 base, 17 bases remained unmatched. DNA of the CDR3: TGCGCCAGCAGCTGGAGAGCGGGGGGCCAAAACCTCCCTTCCTACGAGCAGTACTTC. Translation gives CASSWRAGGQNLPSYEQYF.

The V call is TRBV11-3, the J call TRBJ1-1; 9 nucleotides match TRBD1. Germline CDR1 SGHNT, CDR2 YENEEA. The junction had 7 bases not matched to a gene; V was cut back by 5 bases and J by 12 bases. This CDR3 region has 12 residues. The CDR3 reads CASSPGQGRTFF. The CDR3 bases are TGTGCCAGCAGCCCAGGACAGGGGAGAACTTTCTTT.

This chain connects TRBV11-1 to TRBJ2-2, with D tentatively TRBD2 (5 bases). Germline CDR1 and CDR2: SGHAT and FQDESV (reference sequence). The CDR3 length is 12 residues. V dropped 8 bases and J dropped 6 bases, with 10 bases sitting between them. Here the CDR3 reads CASLEGPGELFF. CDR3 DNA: TGTGCCAGCCTTGAGGGCCCCGGGGAGCTGTTTTTT.

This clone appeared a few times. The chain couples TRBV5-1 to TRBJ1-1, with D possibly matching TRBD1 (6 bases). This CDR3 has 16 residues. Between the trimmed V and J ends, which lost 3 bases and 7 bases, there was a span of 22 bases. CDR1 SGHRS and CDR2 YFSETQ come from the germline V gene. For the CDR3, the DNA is TGCGCCAGCAGCTCAAGAGGGGGAGGGATAGGGGATGAAGCTTTCTTT. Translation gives CASSSRGGGIGDEAFF.

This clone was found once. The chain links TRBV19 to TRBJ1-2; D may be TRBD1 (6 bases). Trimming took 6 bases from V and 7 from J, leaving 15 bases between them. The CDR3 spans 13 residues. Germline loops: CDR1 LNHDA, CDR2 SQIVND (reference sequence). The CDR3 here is CASSLGGAGGYTF. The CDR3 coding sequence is TGTGCCAGTAGCTTGGGGGGGGCTGGTGGCTACACCTTC.

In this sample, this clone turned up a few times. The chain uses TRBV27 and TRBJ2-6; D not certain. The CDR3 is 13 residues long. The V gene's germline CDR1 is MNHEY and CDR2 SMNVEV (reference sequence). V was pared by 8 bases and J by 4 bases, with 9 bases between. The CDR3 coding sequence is TGTGCCAGCCATGAGTGGGGGGCCAACGTCCTGACTTTC. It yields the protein CASHEWGANVLTF.

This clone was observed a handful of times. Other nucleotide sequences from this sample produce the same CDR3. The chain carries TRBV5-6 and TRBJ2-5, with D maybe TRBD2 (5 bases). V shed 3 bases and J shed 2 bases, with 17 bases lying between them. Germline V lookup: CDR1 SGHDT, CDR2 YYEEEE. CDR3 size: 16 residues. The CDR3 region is CASSSQLDYDQETQYF. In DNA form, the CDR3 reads TGTGCCAGCAGCTCGCAGCTTGACTATGATCAAGAGACCCAGTACTTC.

CDR3 nucleotide sequence: TGTGCCAGCAGTGATCAGAGCTCCTATAATTCACCCCTCCACTTT. This sequence encodes CASSDQSSYNSPLHF. This chain uses TRBV6-1 with TRBJ1-6, with D unclear. The V end lost 3 bases, the J end lost 0 bases, and 6 bases lay between the germline ends. This CDR3 contains 15 residues. Per the germline V gene, CDR1 is MNHNS and CDR2 is SASEGT.

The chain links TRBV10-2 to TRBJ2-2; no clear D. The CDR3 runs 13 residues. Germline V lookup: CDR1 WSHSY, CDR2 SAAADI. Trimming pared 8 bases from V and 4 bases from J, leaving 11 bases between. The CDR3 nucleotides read TGCGCCAGCCTGACATATGTCACCGGGGAGCTGTTTTTT. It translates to CASLTYVTGELFF.

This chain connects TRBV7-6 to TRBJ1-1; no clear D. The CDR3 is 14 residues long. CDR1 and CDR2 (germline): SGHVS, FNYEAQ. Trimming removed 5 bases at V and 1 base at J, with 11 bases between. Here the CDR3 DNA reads TGTGCCAGCAGCAGCGGACGGCAGAACACTGAAGCTTTCTTT. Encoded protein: CASSSGRQNTEAFF.

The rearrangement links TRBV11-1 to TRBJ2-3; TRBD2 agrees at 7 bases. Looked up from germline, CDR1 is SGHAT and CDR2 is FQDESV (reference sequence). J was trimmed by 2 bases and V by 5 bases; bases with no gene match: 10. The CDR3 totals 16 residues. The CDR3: CASSPRRRGSTDTQYF. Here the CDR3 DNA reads TGTGCCAGCAGCCCGCGCCGGCGGGGGTCCACAGATACGCAGTATTTT.

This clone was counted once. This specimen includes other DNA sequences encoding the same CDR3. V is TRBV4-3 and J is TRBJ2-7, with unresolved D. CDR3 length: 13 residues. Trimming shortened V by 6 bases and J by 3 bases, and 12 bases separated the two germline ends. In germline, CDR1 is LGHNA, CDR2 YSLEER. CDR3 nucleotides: TGCGCCAGCAGTCACGCGGAGTACTACGAGCAGTACTTC. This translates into CASSHAEYYEQYF.

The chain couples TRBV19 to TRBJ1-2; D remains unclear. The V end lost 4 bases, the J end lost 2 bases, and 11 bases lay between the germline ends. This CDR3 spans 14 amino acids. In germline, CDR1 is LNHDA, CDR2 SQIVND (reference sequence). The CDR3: CASSRSGENYGYTF. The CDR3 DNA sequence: TGTGCCAGTAGTAGGTCTGGGGAGAACTATGGCTACACCTTC.

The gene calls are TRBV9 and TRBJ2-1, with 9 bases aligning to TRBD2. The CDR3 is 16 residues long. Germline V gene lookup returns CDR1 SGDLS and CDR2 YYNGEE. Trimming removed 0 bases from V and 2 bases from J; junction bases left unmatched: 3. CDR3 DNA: TGTGCCAGCAGCGTAGATGGCGGGGGGGCCTACAATGAGCAGTTCTTC. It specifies CASSVDGGGAYNEQFF.